The sequence of this TCR beta chain was determined in a study of identical twins. Template switching added a universal primer binding site, and final cDNA carried unique molecular identifiers. TCRdb itself ran the 5' RACE reads through MiXCR, one entry per CDR3 protein. The sample carries 400,000 to 550,000 distinct CDR3 sequences, roughly an eighth recorded once. This clonotype was seen more than once but under ten times. This same sample was also taken into another study, of yellow fever vaccine responses in identical twins. As that study records: The authors reported partly convergent, partly personalized vaccine responses in identical twins.

This TCR was recovered from a woman younger than 30 in good health. The sample comprised CD4+ T cells sorted from blood.

The CDR3 reads CASSSRGLNTEAFF. The CDR3 nucleotides are TGTGCCAGTAGTAGCCGGGGGCTGAACACTGAAGCTTTCTTT. V is TRBV19 and J is TRBJ1-1; weak D call: TRBD1 (6 bases). Per the germline V gene, CDR1 is LNHDA and CDR2 is SQIVND (reference sequence). Trimming cost V 4 bases and J 0 bases, with 9 bases left between them. The CDR3 has 14 residues.